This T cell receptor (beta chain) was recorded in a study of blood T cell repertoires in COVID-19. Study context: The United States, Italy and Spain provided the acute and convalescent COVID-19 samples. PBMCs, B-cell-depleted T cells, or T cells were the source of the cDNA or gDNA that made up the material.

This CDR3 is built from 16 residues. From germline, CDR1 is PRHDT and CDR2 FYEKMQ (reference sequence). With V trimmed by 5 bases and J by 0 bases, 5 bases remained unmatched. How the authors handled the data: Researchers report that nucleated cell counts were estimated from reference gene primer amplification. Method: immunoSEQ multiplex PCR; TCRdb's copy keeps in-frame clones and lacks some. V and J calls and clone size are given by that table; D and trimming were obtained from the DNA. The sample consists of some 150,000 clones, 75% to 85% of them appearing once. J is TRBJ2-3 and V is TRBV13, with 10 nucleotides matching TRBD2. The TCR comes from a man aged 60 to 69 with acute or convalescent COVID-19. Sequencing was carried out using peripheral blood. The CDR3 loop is CASSLRTSGSTDTQYF. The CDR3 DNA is TGTGCCAGCAGCCTGCGGACTAGCGGAAGCACAGATACGCAGTATTTT.